What follows describes a single T cell receptor beta chain. Its specificity is not known. Sequenced by immunoSEQ multiplex PCR; TCRdb stores in-frame clones only, minus some. Counted here are about 110,000 clones, 85% to 95% occurring once; the ten biggest clones make up 1.2%. This record comes from a study of graft-versus-host responses after intestinal transplantation. The wider study: Recipients received multivisceral, liver-intestinal, or isolated intestinal transplants. Study-wide points: Peak circulating GvH clone levels were associated with early post-transplant HvG declines.

CDR1 and CDR2 from the germline V gene are MNHEY and SMNVEV (reference sequence). With 4 bases removed from V and 1 base from J, the gap between germline ends came to 7 bases. The CDR3 totals 13 residues. The V gene is TRBV27, the J gene TRBJ1-1; D is unclear. The sequence came from a human donor who was the organ donor for an intestinal transplant. Here the sequenced sample was unstimulated CD8+ T cells sorted from spleen or lymph node cells, taken before transplant. CDR3 amino acids: CASSWRTNTEAFF. For the CDR3, the DNA is TGTGCCAGCAGTTGGAGGACGAACACTGAAGCTTTCTTT.